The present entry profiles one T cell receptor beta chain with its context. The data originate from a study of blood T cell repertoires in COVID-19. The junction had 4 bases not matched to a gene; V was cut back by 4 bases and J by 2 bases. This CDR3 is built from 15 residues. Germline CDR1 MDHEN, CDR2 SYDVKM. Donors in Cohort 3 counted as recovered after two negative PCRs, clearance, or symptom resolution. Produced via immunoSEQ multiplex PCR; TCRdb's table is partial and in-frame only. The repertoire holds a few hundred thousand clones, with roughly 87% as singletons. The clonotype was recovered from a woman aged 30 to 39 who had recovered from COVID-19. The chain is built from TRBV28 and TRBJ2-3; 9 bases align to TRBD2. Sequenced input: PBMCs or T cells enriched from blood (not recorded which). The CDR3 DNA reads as TGTGCCAGCAGTTCTCTAGCGGGGAACACAGATACGCAGTATTTT. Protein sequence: CASSSLAGNTDTQYF.